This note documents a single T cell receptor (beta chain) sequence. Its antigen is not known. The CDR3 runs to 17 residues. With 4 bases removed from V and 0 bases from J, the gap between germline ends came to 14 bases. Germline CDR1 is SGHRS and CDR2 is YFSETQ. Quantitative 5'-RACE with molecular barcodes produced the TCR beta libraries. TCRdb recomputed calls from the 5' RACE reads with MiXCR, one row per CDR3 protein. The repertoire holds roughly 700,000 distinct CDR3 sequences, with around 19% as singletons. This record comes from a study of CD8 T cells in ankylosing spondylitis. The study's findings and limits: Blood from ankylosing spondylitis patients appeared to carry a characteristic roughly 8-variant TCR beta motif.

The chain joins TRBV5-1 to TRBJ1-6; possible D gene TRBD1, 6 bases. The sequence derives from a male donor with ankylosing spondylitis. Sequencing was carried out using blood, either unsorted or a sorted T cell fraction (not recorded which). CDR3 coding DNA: TGCGCCAGCAGCGCCGGGACAACCAGCTCCTATAATTCACCCCTCCACTTT. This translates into CASSAGTTSSYNSPLHF.